The next 23 T cell receptor beta chains were all read from a single sample in a study of shared clonotypes between healthy human individuals. Naive CD8 cells, CD45RO-negative and positively selected for CCR7, excluded terminally differentiated effector memory CD45RA+ cells. Measured with immunoSEQ multiplex PCR; TCRdb has only the in-frame clones, and not every one. The data contain millions of clones, approximately 94% of them singletons. The sample comprised naive CD8+ T cells sorted from blood. The receptor source for this set is a man between 18 and 35 years old in good health.

V usage is TRBV29-1 and J usage is TRBJ2-7; either TRBD1 or TRBD2 may fit D (5 bases each). The CDR3 extends over 12 amino acids. The germline CDR1 and CDR2 sequences are SQVTM and ANQGSEA. V was cut by 8 bases and J by 3 bases, with 14 bases left in between. In DNA, the CDR3 is TGCAGCATAGGACACGGGGTCTACGAGCAGTACTTC. This encodes CSIGHGVYEQYF.

The rearrangement links TRBV2 to TRBJ2-3; D uncertain. The germline CDR1 and CDR2 sequences are SNHLY and FYNNEI. V was trimmed by 6 bases and J by 1 base, leaving 8 bases between them. The CDR3 has 13 residues. The CDR3 region has the DNA TGTGCCAGCAGCGTCTATGGCACAGATACGCAGTATTTT. Encoded protein: CASSVYGTDTQYF.

The rearrangement uses TRBV7-9 and TRBJ1-1; 8 nucleotides match TRBD1. The CDR3 spans 15 residues. The J segment lost 5 bases and the V segment lost 3 bases, leaving 8 bases of the junction unmatched. In germline, CDR1 is SEHNR, CDR2 FQNEAQ (reference sequence). CDR3 protein: CASSFPQGAGTEAFF. The CDR3 region has the DNA TGTGCCAGCAGCTTCCCTCAGGGGGCCGGGACTGAAGCTTTCTTT.

The V call is TRBV11-2, the J call TRBJ1-2; possibly TRBD1 for D (6 bases). This CDR3 comprises 13 residues. Germline V lookup: CDR1 SGHAT, CDR2 FQNNGV. DNA for the CDR3: TGTGCTTCCTGGGGGGCCCCAGAATATGGCTACACCTTC. It codes for CASWGAPEYGYTF.

In regard to this clone: This sample includes further DNA sequences coding for the same CDR3. V usage is TRBV5-6 and J usage is TRBJ2-7, with D possibly matching TRBD2 (5 bases). V was trimmed by 0 bases and J by 5 bases, leaving 6 bases between them. The CDR3 spans 12 residues. The germline V gene encodes CDR1 SGHDT and CDR2 YYEEEE. The CDR3 region is CASSLDGDEQYF. The CDR3 DNA reads as TGTGCCAGCAGCTTGGACGGGGACGAGCAGTACTTC. The full variable domain, rest sourced from reference TRBV5-6 and TRBJ2-7, is DAGVTQSPTHLIKTRGQQVTLRCSPKSGHDTVSWYQQALGQGPQFIFQYYEEEERQRGNFPDRFSGHQFPNYSSELNVNALLLGDSALYLCASSLDGDEQYFGPGTRLTVT.

In the case of this clone: This CDR3 is also generated by other DNA sequences in the sample. The rearrangement links TRBV27 to TRBJ2-1; D is perhaps TRBD1 or TRBD2 (5 bases each). V dropped 3 bases and J dropped 8 bases, with 5 bases sitting between them. Germline V gene lookup returns CDR1 MNHEY and CDR2 SMNVEV (reference sequence). The CDR3 is 11 residues long. The CDR3 reads CASSLGDEQFF. The CDR3 nucleotides read TGTGCCAGCAGTTTGGGGGATGAGCAGTTCTTC.

The sample holds one count of this clone. The gene calls are TRBV28 and TRBJ2-7; D is uncertain. Trimming removed 1 base from V and 6 bases from J, with 10 bases in between. Germline V lookup: CDR1 MDHEN, CDR2 SYDVKM. This CDR3 comprises 13 residues. In DNA, the CDR3 is TGTGCCAGCAGTTTATCCCCGAGCGTCGAGCAGTACTTC. This sequence encodes CASSLSPSVEQYF.

The gene calls are TRBV27 and TRBJ2-5; D is ambiguous. The CDR3 is made up of 13 amino acids. Germline V gene lookup returns CDR1 MNHEY and CDR2 SMNVEV (reference sequence). V lost 5 bases and J 4 bases, leaving 11 bases between the germline ends. The CDR3 nucleotides read TGTGCCAGCAGTGACGAGCAAAGAGAGACCCAGTACTTC. It encodes CASSDEQRETQYF.

J is TRBJ2-5 and V is TRBV27; 7 bases match TRBD1. V shed 6 bases and J 3 bases; nucleotides not matched to a gene: 10. This CDR3 comprises 15 residues. Germline V gene lookup returns CDR1 MNHEY and CDR2 SMNVEV (reference sequence). The CDR3: CASSWDSNYEETQYF. The CDR3 DNA reads as TGTGCCAGCAGCTGGGACAGCAATTACGAAGAGACCCAGTACTTC.

The chain is built from TRBV7-9 and TRBJ2-1; 7 nucleotides align to TRBD1. After removal of 3 bases from V and 2 bases from J, the junction contained 4 bases not matched to a gene. The germline V gene encodes CDR1 SEHNR and CDR2 FQNEAQ (reference sequence). The CDR3 is 15 amino acids. The CDR3 DNA follows: TGTGCCAGCAGCTTTTGGCAGGGGGCCTACAATGAGCAGTTCTTC. Protein: CASSFWQGAYNEQFF.

The gene calls are TRBV2 and TRBJ1-2; D is uncertain. This CDR3 region has 17 residues. The ends were cut back, 10 bases at V and 2 bases at J, with 26 bases in the middle. CDR1 SNHLY and CDR2 FYNNEI come from the germline V gene. The CDR3 protein is CATARSGETYLNYGYTF. The CDR3 DNA follows: TGTGCCACTGCCAGGAGTGGGGAGACTTACCTAAACTATGGCTACACCTTC.

This chain uses TRBV7-9 with TRBJ1-3; 9 nucleotides agree with TRBD1. V shed 1 base and J 8 bases; nucleotides not matched to a gene: 6. CDR1 and CDR2 (germline): SEHNR, FQNEAQ (reference sequence). The CDR3 is 15 residues long. The CDR3 DNA reads TGTGCCAGCAGCTTAGTGGGACAGGGAGAATACACCATATATTTT. This translates into CASSLVGQGEYTIYF.

V is TRBV7-6 and J is TRBJ2-3; D uncertain. The ends were cut back, 1 base at V and 4 bases at J, with 9 bases in the middle. The CDR3 has 14 amino acids. CDR1 SGHVS and CDR2 FNYEAQ come from the germline V gene. CDR3 DNA: TGTGCCAGCAGCTTAGAAGGATCACCAGATACGCAGTATTTT. Protein product: CASSLEGSPDTQYF. The whole variable domain, remainder taken from reference TRBV7-6 and TRBJ2-3, is GAGVSQSPRYKVTKRGQDVALRCDPISGHVSLYWYRQALGQGPEFLTYFNYEAQQDKSGLPNDRFSAERPEGSISTLTIQRTEQRDSAMYRCASSLEGSPDTQYFGPGTRLTVL.

This chain uses TRBV4-3 with TRBJ2-7, with 11 bases aligning to TRBD2. This CDR3 has 15 amino acids. Per the germline V gene, CDR1 is LGHNA and CDR2 is YSLEER. J was trimmed by 3 bases and V by 4 bases; bases with no gene match: 5. The CDR3 reads CASSPGLAAIYEQYF. CDR3 in DNA: TGCGCCAGCAGCCCGGGACTAGCGGCAATCTACGAGCAGTACTTC.

About this clone: Other DNA sequences from this sample encode an identical CDR3 as well. The rearrangement joins TRBV7-9 to TRBJ2-3; D is undetermined. V was clipped by 1 base and J by 5 bases, with 4 bases between them. In germline, CDR1 is SEHNR, CDR2 FQNEAQ (reference sequence). The CDR3 spans 12 residues. The CDR3 loop is CASSLGVDTQYF. For the CDR3, the DNA is TGTGCCAGCAGCTTAGGGGTAGATACGCAGTATTTT.

The chain carries TRBV4-1 and TRBJ2-1, with 8 bases matching TRBD2. V was clipped by 5 bases and J by 8 bases; unmatched bases: 11. The germline V gene has CDR1 MGHRA and CDR2 YSYEKL. CDR3 length: 15 amino acids. The CDR3, as DNA: TGCGCCAGCAGCTCCCGGGGGGGCCTAGCAGATGAGCAGTTCTTC. Protein product: CASSSRGGLADEQFF.

The chain recombines TRBV4-1 with TRBJ1-5; D remains unclear. CDR3 length equals 14 residues. V was shortened by 0 bases and J by 7 bases, with 10 bases between the two germline ends. CDR1 and CDR2 from the germline V gene are MGHRA and YSYEKL. The CDR3 DNA is TGCGCCAGCAGCCAAGAGGTTGGATTACAGCCCCAGCATTTT. Translating it yields CASSQEVGLQPQHF.

The chain employs TRBV4-1 and TRBJ1-1; no reliable D call. The germline V gene has CDR1 MGHRA and CDR2 YSYEKL. CDR3 length: 13 amino acids. The V gene lost 1 base and the J gene lost 10 bases, with 13 bases spanning the gap. CDR3 coding DNA: TGCGCCAGCAGCCAAGTAACGGGTTCGGGAGCTTTCTTT. Its translation is CASSQVTGSGAFF.

V gene TRBV9 combines with J gene TRBJ2-5, with D possibly matching TRBD2 (6 bases). There are 13 residues in the CDR3. Germline loops: CDR1 SGDLS, CDR2 YYNGEE. Trimming removed 3 bases from V and 5 bases from J, with 11 bases in between. The CDR3 sequence is CASSEARGETQYF. CDR3 coding DNA: TGTGCCAGCAGCGAGGCCCGGGGGGAGACCCAGTACTTC.

V is TRBV7-9 and J is TRBJ2-2, with TRBD1 identical over 8 bases. Trimming cost V 4 bases and J 4 bases; bases outside gene matches: 11. CDR3 size: 17 residues. CDR1 and CDR2 from the germline V gene are SEHNR and FQNEAQ (reference sequence). CDR3 protein: CASSSMDRVSFTGELFF. The DNA of the CDR3 is TGTGCCAGCAGCTCCATGGACAGGGTCAGTTTCACCGGGGAGCTGTTTTTT.

The chain couples TRBV4-1 to TRBJ1-6, with 9 positions matching TRBD1. Germline V CDR1 and CDR2: MGHRA, YSYEKL. This CDR3 is built from 15 residues. With V trimmed by 3 bases and J by 7 bases, 4 bases remained unmatched. The CDR3 protein is CASSQPGTGNSPLHF. CDR3 DNA sequence: TGCGCCAGCAGCCAGCCTGGGACAGGGAATTCACCCCTCCACTTT.

This chain uses TRBV12-5 with TRBJ1-1; D gene uncertain. The V end lost 4 bases, the J end lost 4 bases, and 7 bases lay between the germline ends. CDR1 is LGHNT and CDR2 is FRNRAP in the germline V gene. The CDR3 has 12 amino acids. The CDR3 DNA is TGTGCTAGTGGTTGGCCGAGCACTGAAGCTTTCTTT. Its translation is CASGWPSTEAFF.

This sequence joins TRBV5-4 and TRBJ1-1; no reliable D call. V was pared by 2 bases and J by 4 bases, with 9 bases between. This CDR3 region has 13 residues. Germline V lookup: CDR1 SGHNT, CDR2 YYREEE (reference sequence). The CDR3 DNA reads as TGTGCCAGCAGCTTCCGGGGTGCCACTGAAGCTTTCTTT. Residues: CASSFRGATEAFF.